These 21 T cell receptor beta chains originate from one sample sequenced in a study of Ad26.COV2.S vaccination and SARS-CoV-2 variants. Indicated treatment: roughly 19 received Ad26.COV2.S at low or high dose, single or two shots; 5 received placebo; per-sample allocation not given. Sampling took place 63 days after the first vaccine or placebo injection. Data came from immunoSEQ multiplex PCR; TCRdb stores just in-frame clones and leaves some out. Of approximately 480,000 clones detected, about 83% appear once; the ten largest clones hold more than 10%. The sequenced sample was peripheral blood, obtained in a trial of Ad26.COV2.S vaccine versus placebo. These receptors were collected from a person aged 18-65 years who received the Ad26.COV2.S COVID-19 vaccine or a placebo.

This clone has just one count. Here the CDR3 reads CASSLEGARVNTEAFF. The CDR3 bases are TGCGCCAGCAGCTTGGAGGGGGCGCGGGTGAACACTGAAGCTTTCTTT. The chain uses TRBV5-1 and TRBJ1-1; 7 nucleotides align to TRBD1. Trimming at V came to 0 bases and at J to 0 bases, leaving 5 bases not matched to a gene. This CDR3 has 16 residues. CDR1 SGHRS and CDR2 YFSETQ come from the germline V gene.

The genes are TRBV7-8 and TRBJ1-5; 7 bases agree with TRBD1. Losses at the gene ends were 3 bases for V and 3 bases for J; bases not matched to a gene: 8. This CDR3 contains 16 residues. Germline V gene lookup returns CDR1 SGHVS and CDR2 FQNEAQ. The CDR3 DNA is TGTGCCAGCAGCTTGACAGGACAGGCCTTCAATCAGCCCCAGCATTTT. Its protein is CASSLTGQAFNQPQHF.

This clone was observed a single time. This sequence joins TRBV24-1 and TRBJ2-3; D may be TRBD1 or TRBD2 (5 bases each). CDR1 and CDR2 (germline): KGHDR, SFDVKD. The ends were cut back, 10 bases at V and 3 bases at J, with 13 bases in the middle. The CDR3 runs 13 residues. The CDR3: CATGEGRTDTQYF. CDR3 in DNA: TGTGCCACTGGTGAGGGGCGAACAGATACGCAGTATTTT.

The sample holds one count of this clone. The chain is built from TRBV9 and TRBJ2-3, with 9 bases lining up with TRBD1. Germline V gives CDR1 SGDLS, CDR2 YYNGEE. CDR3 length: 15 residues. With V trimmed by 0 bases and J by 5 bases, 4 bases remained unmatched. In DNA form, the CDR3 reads TGTGCCAGCAGCGTAGGGGGACAGGGTCAAGATACGCAGTATTTT. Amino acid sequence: CASSVGGQGQDTQYF.

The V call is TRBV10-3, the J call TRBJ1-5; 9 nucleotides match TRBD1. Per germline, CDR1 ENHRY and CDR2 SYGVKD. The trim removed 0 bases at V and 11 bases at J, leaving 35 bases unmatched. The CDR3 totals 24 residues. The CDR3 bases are TGTGCCATCAGTGAGTCGTGGACAGGGGAATCCGATCAGGATGGCAATCAGCCCCAAACGTCCCAGCATTTT. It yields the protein CAISESWTGESDQDGNQPQTSQHF.

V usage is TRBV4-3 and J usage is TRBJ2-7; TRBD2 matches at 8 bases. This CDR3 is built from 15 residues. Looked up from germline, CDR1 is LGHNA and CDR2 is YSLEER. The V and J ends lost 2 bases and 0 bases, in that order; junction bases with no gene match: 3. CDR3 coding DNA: TGCGCCAGCAGCCAACTTAGCGGGGACTCCTACGAGCAGTACTTC. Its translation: CASSQLSGDSYEQYF.

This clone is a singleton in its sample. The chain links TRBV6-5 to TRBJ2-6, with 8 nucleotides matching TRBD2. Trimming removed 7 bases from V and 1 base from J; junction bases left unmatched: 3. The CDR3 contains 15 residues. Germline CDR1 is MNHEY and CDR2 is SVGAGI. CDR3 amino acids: CASNSGESGANVLTF. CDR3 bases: TGTGCCAGCAATAGCGGGGAATCTGGGGCCAACGTCCTGACTTTC.

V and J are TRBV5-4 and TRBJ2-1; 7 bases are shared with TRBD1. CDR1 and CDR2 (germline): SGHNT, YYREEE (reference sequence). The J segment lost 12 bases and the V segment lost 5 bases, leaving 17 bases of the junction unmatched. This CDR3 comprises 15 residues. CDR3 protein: CASSLGKGASSGQFF. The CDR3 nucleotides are TGTGCCAGCAGTCTGGGGAAGGGGGCTAGTTCGGGGCAGTTCTTC.

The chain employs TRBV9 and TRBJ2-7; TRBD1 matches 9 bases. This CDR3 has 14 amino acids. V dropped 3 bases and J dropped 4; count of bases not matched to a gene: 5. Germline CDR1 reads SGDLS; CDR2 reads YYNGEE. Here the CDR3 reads CASSAGQGRYEQYF. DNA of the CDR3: TGTGCCAGCAGCGCGGGACAGGGTAGATACGAGCAGTACTTC.

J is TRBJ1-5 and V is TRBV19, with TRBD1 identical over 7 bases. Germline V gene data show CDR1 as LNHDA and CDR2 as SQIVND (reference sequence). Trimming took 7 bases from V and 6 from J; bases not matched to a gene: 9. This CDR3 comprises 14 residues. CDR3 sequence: CASIDRQGRQPQHF. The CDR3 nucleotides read TGTGCCAGTATAGATCGACAGGGCCGTCAGCCCCAGCATTTT.

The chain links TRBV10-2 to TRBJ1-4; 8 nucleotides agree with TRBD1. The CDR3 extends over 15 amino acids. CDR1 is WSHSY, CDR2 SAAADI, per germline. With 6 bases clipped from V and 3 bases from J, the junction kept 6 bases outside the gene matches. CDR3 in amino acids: CASRGGDRSNEKLFF. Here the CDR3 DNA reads TGCGCCAGCAGAGGGGGGGACAGGTCTAATGAAAAACTGTTTTTT.

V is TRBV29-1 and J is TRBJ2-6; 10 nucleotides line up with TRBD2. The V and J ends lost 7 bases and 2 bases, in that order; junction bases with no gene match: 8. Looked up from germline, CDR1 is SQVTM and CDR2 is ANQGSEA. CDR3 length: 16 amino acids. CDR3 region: CSGRLAGAAGANVLTF. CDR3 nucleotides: TGCAGCGGGCGGCTAGCGGGAGCTGCTGGGGCCAACGTCCTGACTTTC.

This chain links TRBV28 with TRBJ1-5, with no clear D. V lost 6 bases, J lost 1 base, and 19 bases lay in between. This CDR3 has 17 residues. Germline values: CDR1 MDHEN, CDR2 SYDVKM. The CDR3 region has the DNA TGTGCCAGCAGACGCGGTTCTGGGGTCGCGAGCAATCAGCCCCAGCATTTT. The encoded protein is CASRRGSGVASNQPQHF.

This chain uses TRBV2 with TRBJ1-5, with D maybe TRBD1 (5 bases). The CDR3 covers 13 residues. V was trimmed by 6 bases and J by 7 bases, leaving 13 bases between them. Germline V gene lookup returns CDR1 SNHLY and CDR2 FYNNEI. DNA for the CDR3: TGTGCCAGCAGGGGAATGGGGGGGCAGCCCCAGCATTTT. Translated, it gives CASRGMGGQPQHF.

CDR3 DNA sequence: TGTGCCAGCAGCTTAGCGGCCCGGGGGTACAGCTACGAGCAGTACTTC. Amino acids: CASSLAARGYSYEQYF. This rearrangement joins TRBV7-2 to TRBJ2-7; D is perhaps TRBD2 (6 bases). V dropped 0 bases and J dropped 3 bases, with 15 bases sitting between them. Per the germline V gene, CDR1 is SGHTA and CDR2 is FQGNSA. This CDR3 is built from 16 residues.

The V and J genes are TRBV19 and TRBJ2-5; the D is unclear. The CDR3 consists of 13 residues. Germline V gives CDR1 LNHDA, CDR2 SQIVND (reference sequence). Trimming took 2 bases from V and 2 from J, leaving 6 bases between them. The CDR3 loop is CASSISTQETQYF. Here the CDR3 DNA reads TGTGCCAGTAGTATATCTACACAAGAGACCCAGTACTTC. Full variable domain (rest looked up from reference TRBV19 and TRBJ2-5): DGGITQSPKYLFRKEGQNVTLSCEQNLNHDAMYWYRQDPGQGLRLIYYSQIVNDFQKGDIAEGYSVSREKKESFPLTVTSAQKNPTAFYLCASSISTQETQYFGPGTRLLVL.

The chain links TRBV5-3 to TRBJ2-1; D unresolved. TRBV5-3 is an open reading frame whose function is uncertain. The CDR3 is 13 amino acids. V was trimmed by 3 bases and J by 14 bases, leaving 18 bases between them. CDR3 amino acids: CARSSTPGWTKFF. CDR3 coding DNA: TGTGCCAGAAGCTCAACTCCGGGCTGGACGAAGTTCTTC.

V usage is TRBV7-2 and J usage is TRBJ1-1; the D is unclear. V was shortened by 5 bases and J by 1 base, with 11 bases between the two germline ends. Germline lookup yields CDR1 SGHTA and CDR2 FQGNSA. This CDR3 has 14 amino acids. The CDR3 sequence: CASSQTRRNTEAFF. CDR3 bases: TGTGCCAGCAGCCAGACTAGAAGGAACACTGAAGCTTTCTTT.

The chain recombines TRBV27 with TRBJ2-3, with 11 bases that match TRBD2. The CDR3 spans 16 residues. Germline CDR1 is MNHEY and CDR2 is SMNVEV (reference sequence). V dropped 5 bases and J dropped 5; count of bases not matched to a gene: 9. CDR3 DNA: TGTGCCAGCAGTACACGACTAGCGGGACTAGGAGATACGCAGTATTTT. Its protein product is CASSTRLAGLGDTQYF.

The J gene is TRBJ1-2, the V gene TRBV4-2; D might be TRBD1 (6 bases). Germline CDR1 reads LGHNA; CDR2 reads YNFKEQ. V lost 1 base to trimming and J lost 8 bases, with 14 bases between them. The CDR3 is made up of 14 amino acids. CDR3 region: CASSQGSMGAGYTF. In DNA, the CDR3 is TGTGCCAGCAGCCAAGGATCTATGGGGGCGGGCTACACCTTC.

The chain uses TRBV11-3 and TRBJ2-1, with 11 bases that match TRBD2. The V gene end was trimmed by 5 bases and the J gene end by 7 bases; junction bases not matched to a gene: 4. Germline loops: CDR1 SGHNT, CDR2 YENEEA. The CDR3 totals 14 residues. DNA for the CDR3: TGTGCCAGCAGCAGGGGACTAGCGGCGAATGAGCAGTTCTTC. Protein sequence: CASSRGLAANEQFF.